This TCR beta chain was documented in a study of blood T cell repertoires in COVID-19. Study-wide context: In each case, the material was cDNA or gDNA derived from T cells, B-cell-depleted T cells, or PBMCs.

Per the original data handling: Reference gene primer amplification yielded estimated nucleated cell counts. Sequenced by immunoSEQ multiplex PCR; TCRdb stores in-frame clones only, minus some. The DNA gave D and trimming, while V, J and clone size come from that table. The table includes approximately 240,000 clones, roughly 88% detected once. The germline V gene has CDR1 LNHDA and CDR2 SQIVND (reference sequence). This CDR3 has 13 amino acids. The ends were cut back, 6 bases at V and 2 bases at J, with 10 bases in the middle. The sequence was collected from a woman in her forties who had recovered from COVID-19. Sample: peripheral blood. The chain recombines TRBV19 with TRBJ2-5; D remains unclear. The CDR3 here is CASRGRRQETQYF. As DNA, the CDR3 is TGTGCCAGTAGGGGCCGCCGTCAAGAGACCCAGTACTTC.